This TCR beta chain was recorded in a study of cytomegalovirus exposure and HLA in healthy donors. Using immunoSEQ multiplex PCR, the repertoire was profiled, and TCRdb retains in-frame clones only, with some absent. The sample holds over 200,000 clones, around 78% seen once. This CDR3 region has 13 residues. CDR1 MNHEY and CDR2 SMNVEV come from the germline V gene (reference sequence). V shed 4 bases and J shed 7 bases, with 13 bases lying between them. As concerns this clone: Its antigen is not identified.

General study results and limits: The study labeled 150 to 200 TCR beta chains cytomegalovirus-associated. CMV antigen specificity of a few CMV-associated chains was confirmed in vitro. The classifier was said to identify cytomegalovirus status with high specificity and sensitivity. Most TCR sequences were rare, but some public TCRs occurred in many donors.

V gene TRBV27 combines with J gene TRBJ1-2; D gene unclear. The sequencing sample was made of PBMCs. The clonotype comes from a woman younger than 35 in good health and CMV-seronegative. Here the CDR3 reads CASSYRESRGYTF. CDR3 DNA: TGTGCCAGCAGTTACCGAGAAAGTCGTGGCTACACCTTC.